This is a list of T cell receptor beta chains from one sample in a study of blood T cells in healthy people across ages. TCRdb itself ran the 5' RACE reads through MiXCR, one entry per CDR3 protein. The sample carries over a million distinct CDR3 sequences, 40% to 45% recorded once. The source material was blood. The receptors here all came from a woman aged 60-70 years in good health. Each CDR3 is given without its conserved first and last residue.

J,V,CDR3
-,TRBV20-1,SARTGTGAREQY
TRBJ1-2,TRBV20-1,SAREASSLGGYGYT
TRBJ1-6,TRBV2,ASSEGQYNSPLH
TRBJ2-3,TRBV5-1,ASALGRGGSTDTQY
TRBJ2-3,TRBV20-1,SAPLPGTGGDTQY
TRBJ2-5,TRBV21-1,ASSKARGKETQY
TRBJ2-7,TRBV28,ASSPPRESVSEQY
TRBJ2-5,TRBV20-1,SARDAGRFSETQY
TRBJ2-1,TRBV7-6,ASSPLALSHEQF
TRBJ1-2,TRBV4-1,ASSPHGTEKINYGYT
TRBJ2-1,TRBV9,ASSVVASGSFNEQF
TRBJ1-5,TRBV18,ASSPVQGGQPQH
TRBJ2-7,TRBV4-2,ASSQKGIADSCEQY
TRBJ2-7,TRBV15,ATGSRTGVNYEQY
TRBJ1-1,TRBV21-1,ATSRETEAF
TRBJ2-3,TRBV6-1,VSSPRSERGNTDTQY
TRBJ2-7,TRBV7-2,ASSLVLQGTGFYEQY
TRBJ2-7,TRBV2,ASTSRPGKLYEQY
-,TRBV29-1,SVDGTGANYEQY
TRBJ2-1,TRBV7-2,ASSTDSYNEQF
TRBJ2-6,TRBV27,ASRTYIASGANVLT
TRBJ1-2,TRBV11-1,ASSLGPAGNYGYT
TRBJ2-5,TRBV29-1,SVDGAGRAETQY
TRBJ2-7,TRBV27,AGSLSWGGYEQY
TRBJ2-1,TRBV11-2,ASSAGEGEQF
TRBJ2-7,TRBV7-8,ASSLEGGGPGQLSYEQY
TRBJ2-7,TRBV20-1,SARDPPRDFGEQY
TRBJ2-5,TRBV20-1,SARFGGHSETQY
TRBJ1-1,TRBV5-6,ASSPGARGTEAF
TRBJ2-7,TRBV5-4,ASSSQTGGTHEQY
TRBJ1-2,TRBV29-1,SAPSGSNYGYT
TRBJ2-1,TRBV20-1,SARDYSGTRLDEQF
TRBJ2-5,TRBV29-1,SVAHRSGETQY
TRBJ2-7,TRBV2,ASSTGGVSYEQY
TRBJ1-1,TRBV6-5,ASSWTGGGMNTEAF
TRBJ2-3,TRBV9,ASSPPARVPSTDTQY
TRBJ2-1,TRBV5-1,ASSSRDGGNEQF
TRBJ2-5,TRBV29-1,SVEQGGTQY
TRBJ1-1,TRBV29-1,STAWNTEAF
TRBJ2-1,TRBV4-1,ASSQDTGRPEQF
TRBJ2-7,TRBV27,ASSFTRSSYEQY
TRBJ2-5,TRBV12-3/TRBV12-4,ASSFGVGIETQY
TRBJ2-3,TRBV6-5,ASSYRGSVDTQY
TRBJ2-7,TRBV6-2/TRBV6-3,ASSYDPSGRFYEQY
TRBJ2-1,TRBV7-8,ASSLLNPGNEQF
TRBJ2-3,TRBV18,ASSPMLGLAGGSTDTQY
TRBJ2-3,TRBV20-1,SARGPRIDTQY
TRBJ2-1,TRBV5-1,ASSWGGGSSYNEQF
TRBJ2-7,TRBV7-2,ANSADRAGYEQY
TRBJ2-1,TRBV3-1,ASSQDGRYEQF
TRBJ2-1,TRBV11-2,ASSLDLVGAQLF
TRBJ2-7,TRBV6-2/TRBV6-3,ASSYSRIFRDKSIYEQY
TRBJ1-1,TRBV29-1,SVYPEAF
TRBJ2-7,TRBV28,ASRSPGLAGEGEKAYEQY
TRBJ2-7,TRBV6-1,ASREYSDWTYEQY
TRBJ2-3,TRBV4-2,ASSQVPLDTQY
TRBJ2-3,TRBV6-5,ASSKQGSVTDTQY
TRBJ1-2,TRBV4-3,ASSLLGGQYGYT
TRBJ2-1,TRBV4-1,ASSQLWTSGINEQF